This T cell receptor beta chain was obtained from a study of graft-versus-host responses after intestinal transplantation. Study background: The study gave all recipients anti-thymocyte globulin induction, then tacrolimus and steroids for about 3 years.

The CDR3 sequence is 18 residues long. Germline V CDR1 and CDR2: MGHRA, YSYEKL. V was pared by 2 bases and J by 2 bases, with 22 bases between. General observations from the study: Individuals who had graft-donor T cell macrochimerism had allografts that showed high graft-versus-host to host-versus-graft clonal ratios.

The table came from immunoSEQ multiplex PCR; TCRdb's copy has only in-frame clones and leaves some out. Of 80,000 to 95,000 clones listed, about 89% are singletons. On this clone: Its antigen is unknown.

V is TRBV4-1 and J is TRBJ2-7; D might be TRBD1 (6 bases). The input for sequencing was unstimulated CD8+ T cells sorted from spleen or lymph node cells, taken before intestinal transplant. The source is a human donor who received an intestinal transplant. Written as DNA, the CDR3 is TGCGCCAGCAGCCAAACCTTCAACTATAACAGGGCCGCCTACGAGCAGTACTTC. The encoded protein is CASSQTFNYNRAAYEQYF.